This TCR beta chain was retrieved from a study of T cells in placental villitis. Broadly, across the study: Placental TCR-beta repertoires were compared across villitis of unknown etiology, gestational-age-matched unaffected controls, and infectious villitis in order to test an allograft-versus-infection hypothesis. The investigation overall reported the following: Bulk tissue sequencing could not distinguish helper, regulatory or cytotoxic T cells, nor maternal versus fetal T cells, and excluded gamma-delta receptors. CMV-specific clone frequencies were lower in villitis of unknown etiology than in infectious CMV cases (around 0.001 vs 0.01), and villitis of unknown etiology did not differ from controls on this measure. Because the paraffin blocks included small amounts of decidua, some of the captured T cells, particularly in controls, may have been decidual rather than villous infiltrates.

Five infectious villitis placentae were included, four with confirmed cytomegalovirus and one with Toxoplasma gondii, and were not matched to other groups. Mothers with infectious villitis were younger, had smaller fetuses, and delivered preterm or experienced intrauterine demise in a couple of cases. Placentae were collected after delivery and examined grossly and histologically before archival tissue was selected. Five 10-micron scrolls were cut from each FFPE block, and DNA was isolated using the AllPrep DNA/RNA FFPE Tissue kit. NanoDrop was used to check DNA concentration and purity, and a Bioanalyzer was used to assess RNA quality. TCR-beta CDR3 regions were amplified from genomic DNA with the immunoSEQ v4 bias-controlled multiplex PCR assay, run blinded to group allocation. Reference gene primers were added alongside TCR-beta primers to estimate nucleated cell and T cell quantities per sample. Sequencing of the libraries was performed on an Illumina MiSeq with a 100-cycle paired-end protocol. The authors' analysis ran thus. Diversity and richness were calculated in immunoSEQ Analyzer software, with richness determined by iChao1 and clonality derived from Pielou evenness and Shannon diversity (0-1, with higher values meaning less diverse). CDR3 amino acid sequences together with their V/J genes were searched in VDJdb for CMV, EBV and influenza A specificities using confidence 3 and substitution 2. The Morisita-Horn index was used to assess TCR-beta amino acid clonotype overlap between villitis of unknown etiology, infectious villitis and control repertoires. TCRdb limited this immuneACCESS table to in-frame rearrangements with V and J called. A share of clones is missing; checked studies link under half to unresolved V genes, and the rest is unexplained. D and trimming come from the DNA, and the V and J calls and clone size come from that table. The sample includes 2,000 to 2,500 clones, with approximately 85% observed a single time. The top ten clonotypes cover less than 60% of the sample.

A remark on this clone: Its antigen remains undetermined. Base-call qualities are not available, and no considerably larger clone is one nucleotide away.

The CDR3 goes from the cysteine to the phenylalanine over 14 residues. Of all the DNA, just the CDR3 is kept, 42 bases in frame from base 1. Relative to germline, V is 8 bases shorter and J is 5 bases shorter, with 18 bases between their ends. Per the germline V gene, SNHLY is the CDR1 and FYNNEI is the CDR2. The chain couples TRBV2 to TRBJ2-5; the D gene is possibly TRBD1 or TRBD2, with 5 bases matching each. Sequences were obtained from placental tissue containing maternal and fetal cells. The clonotype comes from a human patient with infectious villitis; the placental T cells may come from both mother and fetus. The nucleotide sequence reads as follows: TGTGCCAGCTCCGGGACCTCCTTTCGGGAGACCCAGTACTTC. It codes for CASSGTSFRETQYF. When the CDR3 is completed using the reference TRBV2 and TRBJ2-5 genes on either side, the full variable domain is EPEVTQTPSHQVTQMGQEVILRCVPISNHLYFYWYRQILGQKVEFLVSFYNNEISEKSEIFDDQFSVERPDGSNFTLKIRSTKLEDSAMYFCASSGTSFRETQYFGPGTRLLVL.